One sample yielded the 32 T cell receptor beta chains listed below, sequenced in a study of blood T cell repertoires in COVID-19. Method: immunoSEQ multiplex PCR; TCRdb's copy keeps in-frame clones and lacks some. The sample holds some 64,000 clones, 79% seen once. The sample was peripheral blood. The receptors here all came from an elderly woman with active or convalescent COVID-19.

This chain connects TRBV5-4 to TRBJ1-2; the D gene is possibly TRBD1 (6 bases). The germline V and J ends were trimmed by 4 bases and 6 bases, with 19 bases remaining between them. The CDR3 is 15 residues long. Germline assignment: CDR1 SGHNT and CDR2 YYREEE (reference sequence). CDR3 residues: CASSLDSRLFDGYTF. The CDR3 DNA sequence: TGTGCCAGCAGCCTGGACAGCCGCCTGTTTGATGGCTACACCTTC.

The chain employs TRBV7-3 and TRBJ1-2; D is ambiguous. In germline, CDR1 is SGHTA, CDR2 FQGTGA. Trimming pared 2 bases from V and 6 bases from J, leaving 16 bases between. This CDR3 comprises 15 residues. CDR3 DNA: TGTGCCAGCAGCTTATCATCCGCGAAAATAGATGGCTACACCTTC. Protein sequence: CASSLSSAKIDGYTF.

J is TRBJ2-7 and V is TRBV7-9; a weak D match, TRBD2 (6 bases). The CDR3 is 13 residues long. The V end was cut by 5 bases, the J end by 5 bases, with 13 bases between. Germline V gene data show CDR1 as SEHNR and CDR2 as FQNEAQ (reference sequence). The CDR3 reads CASSPSGANEQYF. DNA of the CDR3: TGTGCCAGCAGCCCCTCGGGAGCTAACGAGCAGTACTTC.

V and J are TRBV15 and TRBJ1-2; perhaps TRBD1 as D (5 bases). The CDR3 length is 13 residues. The germline V gene encodes CDR1 LNHNV and CDR2 YYDKDF (reference sequence). With 0 bases removed from V and 8 bases from J, the gap between germline ends came to 10 bases. The CDR3 DNA reads as TGTGCCACCAGCAGAGACAGGGTGGGCGGCTACACCTTC. It yields the protein CATSRDRVGGYTF.

The V call is TRBV9, the J call TRBJ2-1; 9 bases align to TRBD2. With 1 base clipped from V and 0 bases from J, the junction kept 2 bases outside the gene matches. CDR1 is SGDLS, CDR2 YYNGEE, per germline. The CDR3 has 16 amino acids. The CDR3 is CASSVTAGGSYNEQFF. The CDR3 DNA sequence: TGTGCCAGCAGCGTAACAGCGGGGGGCTCCTACAATGAGCAGTTCTTC.

The chain joins TRBV6-5 to TRBJ2-7, with 7 bases matching TRBD1. Trimming at V came to 7 bases and at J to 9 bases, leaving 12 bases not matched to a gene. In germline, CDR1 is MNHEY, CDR2 SVGAGI. This CDR3 contains 13 residues. CDR3 sequence (DNA): TGTGCCAGCACTACGGACAGGCTAAACACGCAGTACTTC. Amino acid sequence: CASTTDRLNTQYF.

The CDR3, as DNA: TGTGCCAGCAGCGTAGCGGTAAACACAGATACGCAGTATTTT. Protein product: CASSVAVNTDTQYF. J is TRBJ2-3 and V is TRBV9; no definite D call. Trimming removed 0 bases from V and 2 bases from J, with 7 bases in between. Germline CDR1 and CDR2: SGDLS and YYNGEE. This CDR3 region has 14 residues.

The chain recombines TRBV7-8 with TRBJ1-1; the D gene is possibly TRBD1 (5 bases). Trimming left V 5 bases short and J 4 bases short, with 23 bases between. The CDR3 length is 17 residues. Germline V gene data show CDR1 as SGHVS and CDR2 as FQNEAQ. CDR3 nucleotide sequence: TGTGCCAGCAGCCCGCGTCAGTCAGGGCGGGGTGGCACTGAAGCTTTCTTT. Residues: CASSPRQSGRGGTEAFF.

This clone has at least ten counts. The chain links TRBV13 to TRBJ1-1; TRBD1 might be the D (5 bases). Germline CDR1 and CDR2: PRHDT and FYEKMQ (reference sequence). The CDR3 is 13 amino acids. Trimming stripped 2 bases from V and 7 bases from J, with 11 bases between. The CDR3 nucleotides read TGTGCCAGCAGCTTAAGGGGCGTTGGTGAAGCTTTCTTT. Its translation: CASSLRGVGEAFF.

J is TRBJ1-1 and V is TRBV19, with 8 bases lining up with TRBD1. The CDR3 is 16 amino acids. V lost 7 bases to trimming and J lost 4 bases; unmatched junction nucleotides: 14. In germline, CDR1 is LNHDA, CDR2 SQIVND (reference sequence). The CDR3 region is CASKDSGTGLSTEAFF. CDR3 sequence (DNA): TGTGCCAGTAAGGACTCCGGGACAGGCCTTAGCACTGAAGCTTTCTTT.

In its sample, this clone was seen many times. The chain employs TRBV6-5 and TRBJ1-6; 7 nucleotides line up with TRBD1. The CDR3 is 15 residues long. V lost 7 bases, J lost 0 bases, and 3 bases stayed unmatched. Germline V lookup: CDR1 MNHEY, CDR2 SVGAGI. CDR3 sequence reads: CASKQGSSYNSPLHF. The DNA of the CDR3 is TGTGCCAGCAAACAGGGGTCCTCCTATAATTCACCCCTCCACTTT.

The chain recombines TRBV10-3 with TRBJ1-5; possibly TRBD1 for D (6 bases). The CDR3 sequence is 15 residues long. Germline V gives CDR1 ENHRY, CDR2 SYGVKD. The germline V and J ends were trimmed by 6 bases and 5 bases, with 17 bases remaining between them. CDR3 bases: TGTGCCATCAGCGCGGGGGGGCGCTCGGATCAGCCCCAGCATTTT. This gives the protein CAISAGGRSDQPQHF.

V and J are TRBV2 and TRBJ1-2; TRBD1 is a possible D gene (5 bases). Germline values: CDR1 SNHLY, CDR2 FYNNEI. V lost 6 bases, J lost 4 bases, and 15 bases lay in between. The CDR3 is 14 amino acids. The DNA of the CDR3 is TGTGCCAGCAGAAGGGTCCTGGGGGGCTATGGCTACACCTTC. This sequence encodes CASRRVLGGYGYTF. Filled out from reference TRBV2 and TRBJ1-2, the complete variable domain reads EPEVTQTPSHQVTQMGQEVILRCVPISNHLYFYWYRQILGQKVEFLVSFYNNEISEKSEIFDDQFSVERPDGSNFTLKIRSTKLEDSAMYFCASRRVLGGYGYTFGSGTRLTVV.

The chain employs TRBV5-6 and TRBJ1-2; D is uncertain. The V end lost 4 bases, the J end lost 8 bases, and 12 bases lay between the germline ends. This CDR3 comprises 12 residues. Germline V CDR1 and CDR2: SGHDT, YYEEEE. This CDR3 is CASSVKILGYTF. The CDR3 bases are TGTGCCAGCAGCGTAAAAATTTTGGGCTACACCTTC. The full variable domain, rest sourced from reference TRBV5-6 and TRBJ1-2, is DAGVTQSPTHLIKTRGQQVTLRCSPKSGHDTVSWYQQALGQGPQFIFQYYEEEERQRGNFPDRFSGHQFPNYSSELNVNALLLGDSALYLCASSVKILGYTFGSGTRLTVV.

The chain joins TRBV6-5 to TRBJ1-3, with 7 bases matching TRBD1. With V trimmed by 8 bases and J by 4 bases, 5 bases remained unmatched. The V gene's germline CDR1 is MNHEY and CDR2 SVGAGI. The CDR3 totals 13 residues. This CDR3 reads CASCRGTGNTIYF. In nucleotides, the CDR3 is TGTGCCAGCTGCAGGGGGACCGGAAACACCATATATTTT.

This chain links TRBV5-5 with TRBJ2-4; D may be TRBD1 (6 bases). The CDR3 is made up of 13 amino acids. With 2 bases removed from V and 8 bases from J, the gap between germline ends came to 11 bases. CDR1 SGHKS and CDR2 YYEKEE come from the germline V gene (reference sequence). In DNA, the CDR3 is TGTGCCAGCAGCTTACAGGGTGAGGACATTCAGTACTTC. This translates into CASSLQGEDIQYF.

Note on this clone: At one of its ends the junction is not consistent with the germline gene, which may arise from a read error. This chain joins TRBV2 and TRBJ1-6; the D is unclear. CDR1 is SNHLY and CDR2 is FYNNEI in the germline V gene. CDR3 length: 11 amino acids. The CDR3 DNA sequence: TGTGCCAGCAGTGAGGAGGCGGGGATCTACTTT. Translating gives CASSEEAGIYF.

The chain joins TRBV6-6 to TRBJ1-2; 7 positions match TRBD1. Germline CDR1 reads MNHNY; CDR2 reads SVGAGI (reference sequence). The CDR3 sequence is 13 residues long. Trimming at V came to 5 bases and at J to 7 bases, leaving 7 bases not matched to a gene. DNA for the CDR3: TGTGCCAGCAGTCCTAAGACAGGGTTTGGCTACACCTTC. Translation: CASSPKTGFGYTF.

This rearrangement joins TRBV5-1 to TRBJ1-1; D is undetermined. CDR1 and CDR2 from the germline V gene are SGHRS and YFSETQ. This CDR3 has 15 amino acids. Trimming took off 1 base at V and 5 bases at J, with 15 bases between the two ends. In DNA, the CDR3 is TGCGCCAGCAGCTTGAACACTCAAGTGCGGACTGAAGCTTTCTTT. Residues: CASSLNTQVRTEAFF. Based on the CDR3 plus reference TRBV5-1 and TRBJ1-1, the full variable domain is KAGVTQTPRYLIKTRGQQVTLSCSPISGHRSVSWYQQTPGQGLQFLFEYFSETQRNKGNFPGRFSGRQFSNSRSEMNVSTLELGDSALYLCASSLNTQVRTEAFFGQGTRLTVV.

The chain couples TRBV18 to TRBJ1-2; TRBD1 matches at 7 bases. Germline CDR1 is KGHSH and CDR2 is LQKENI. The V segment lost 4 bases and the J segment 0 bases; nucleotides outside the gene matches: 17. The CDR3 runs to 19 residues. The CDR3 protein is CASSLLGLQGITANYGYTF. The CDR3 nucleotides read TGTGCCAGCTCACTACTTGGATTACAGGGGATAACAGCTAACTATGGCTACACCTTC.

The chain carries TRBV3-1 (or the pseudogene TRBV3-2) and TRBJ2-5, with D possibly matching TRBD1 (6 bases). The CDR3 contains 14 residues. Germline CDR1 and CDR2: LGHDT and YNNKEL (reference sequence). Trimming removed 0 bases from V and 7 bases from J, with 12 bases in between. CDR3 bases: TGTGCCAGCAGCCAAGATCAGGTGGGGGCGACCCAGTACTTC. Residues: CASSQDQVGATQYF.

The genes are TRBV4-1 and TRBJ2-1, with D possibly being TRBD2 (6 bases). The CDR3 loop spans 15 amino acids. Trimming left V 4 bases short and J 7 bases short, with 17 bases between. CDR1 is MGHRA, CDR2 YSYEKL, per germline. The CDR3 is CASSPRDGTRNEQFF. The CDR3 DNA reads TGCGCCAGCAGCCCCCGGGACGGGACTCGGAATGAGCAGTTCTTC.

The gene calls are TRBV7-3 and TRBJ1-3; D not certain. The CDR3 is 13 residues long. The V end was cut by 2 bases, the J end by 4 bases, with 6 bases between. Germline V gene sequence: CDR1 SGHTA, CDR2 FQGTGA. The CDR3 protein is CASSLFPGNTIYF. CDR3 DNA: TGTGCCAGCAGCTTATTCCCGGGAAACACCATATATTTT.

This clone was seen a few times. The chain links TRBV18 to TRBJ2-5; D unresolved. V gave up 3 bases and J gave up 2 bases, with 7 bases separating them. Germline CDR1 reads KGHSH; CDR2 reads LQKENI. CDR3 length: 13 amino acids. The CDR3 DNA reads TGTGCCAGCTCACCTGCGGCTCAAGAGACCCAGTACTTC. Encoded protein: CASSPAAQETQYF.

The chain uses TRBV24-1 and TRBJ2-1; D might be TRBD2 (6 bases). Germline loops: CDR1 KGHDR, CDR2 SFDVKD. V gave up 4 bases and J gave up 0 bases, with 12 bases separating them. The CDR3 is 16 amino acids. The CDR3 region is CATSDSSAYSYNEQFF. In DNA form, the CDR3 reads TGTGCCACCAGTGACTCTAGCGCATACTCCTACAATGAGCAGTTCTTC.

This clone has only a few counts. V usage is TRBV7-3 and J usage is TRBJ2-3; 9 bases agree with TRBD2. Trimming removed 5 bases from V and 5 bases from J; junction bases left unmatched: 14. Germline V gene data show CDR1 as SGHTA and CDR2 as FQGTGA. CDR3 size: 17 residues. The CDR3 region is CASSAARGRGGGDTQYF. CDR3 coding DNA: TGTGCCAGCAGCGCCGCCCGGGGGCGGGGGGGTGGAGATACGCAGTATTTT. Looking up the rest from reference TRBV7-3 and TRBJ2-3 gives the full variable domain: GAGVSQTPSNKVTEKGKYVELRCDPISGHTALYWYRQSLGQGPEFLIYFQGTGAADDSGLPNDRFFAVRPEGSVSTLKIQRTERGDSAVYLCASSAARGRGGGDTQYFGPGTRLTVL.

The chain employs TRBV6-6 and TRBJ2-1; 10 nucleotides agree with TRBD2. CDR1 and CDR2 from the germline V gene are MNHNY and SVGAGI (reference sequence). V lost 6 bases and J lost 0; bases outside the gene matches: 14. The CDR3 covers 19 residues. CDR3 nucleotides: TGTGCCAGCAGACGACTCGGTAGCGGGGGGCCTCTCTCCTACAATGAGCAGTTCTTC. Residues: CASRRLGSGGPLSYNEQFF.

This clone was seen once. The gene calls are TRBV3-1 (or the pseudogene TRBV3-2) and TRBJ1-2; D ambiguous. With 1 base removed from V and 5 bases from J, the gap between germline ends came to 2 bases. This CDR3 has 11 amino acids. Germline values: CDR1 LGHDT, CDR2 YNNKEL (reference sequence). CDR3: CASSQAYGYTF. The DNA of the CDR3 is TGTGCCAGCAGCCAAGCGTATGGCTACACCTTC.

V gene TRBV4-2 combines with J gene TRBJ2-3; TRBD2 might be the D (7 bases). This CDR3 contains 18 residues. Looked up from germline, CDR1 is LGHNA and CDR2 is YNFKEQ. Trimming stripped 4 bases from V and 2 bases from J, with 22 bases between. The CDR3 region is CASSRPLGGGRYTDTQYF. The CDR3 bases are TGTGCCAGCAGCCGGCCCCTTGGGGGGGGGCGGTACACAGATACGCAGTATTTT.

The V and J genes are TRBV19 and TRBJ2-7, with 9 bases aligning to TRBD2. Germline V gene data show CDR1 as LNHDA and CDR2 as SQIVND (reference sequence). V shed 3 bases, J shed 4 bases, and the junction held 4 bases outside the gene matches. The CDR3 extends over 14 amino acids. The CDR3 sequence is CASSMGGGVYEQYF. The CDR3 bases are TGTGCCAGTAGTATGGGCGGGGGGGTGTACGAGCAGTACTTC.

The chain has TRBV10-1 and TRBJ2-2, with D maybe TRBD1 (5 bases). With 4 bases removed from V and 5 bases from J, the gap between germline ends came to 8 bases. The CDR3 consists of 13 residues. The germline CDR1 and CDR2 sequences are WNHNN and SYGVQD (reference sequence). The CDR3, as DNA: TGCGCCAGCAGTGTACAGGTGACCGGGGAGCTGTTTTTT. Amino acids: CASSVQVTGELFF.

This chain joins TRBV19 and TRBJ1-5, with 10 nucleotides matching TRBD1. This CDR3 has 15 residues. Germline CDR1 LNHDA, CDR2 SQIVND (reference sequence). V lost 6 bases, J lost 6 bases, and 8 bases stayed unmatched. The CDR3 sequence is CASRTGQGGVQPQHF. The CDR3 nucleotides read TGTGCCAGTAGGACCGGACAGGGGGGAGTTCAGCCCCAGCATTTT.